This T cell receptor beta chain comes out of a study of OX40 agonist ivuxolimab in advanced cancers. About the investigation overall: Ivuxolimab, which targeted the costimulatory receptor OX40 (CD134), was an agonistic, fully human IgG2 monoclonal antibody. Intravenous ivuxolimab was administered to patients every 2 weeks at six dose levels: 0.01, 0.1, 0.3, 1.5, 3 and 10 mg/kg. Among the approximately 54 dose-escalation patients, approximately 20 had hepatocellular carcinoma, 15 or so melanoma, 9 renal cell carcinoma and 9 head and neck cancer. In the dose-escalation cohort, around four fifths of patients were male, and the mean age was around 65 years with a range of 23 to 79. Patients were allowed to have had prior anti-PD-1, anti-PD-L1 or anti-CTLA-4 therapy, and around 43% of the dose-escalation patients had been treated with checkpoint inhibitors. Three dose-escalation patients achieved partial responses, one with hepatocellular carcinoma and two with cutaneous melanoma. The purpose of peripheral TCRbeta sequencing was to test whether ivuxolimab changed TCR sequence diversity and led to clonal T-cell expansion. The monotherapy dose-escalation portion (N of about 50 patients) of the phase I ivuxolimab trial is reported in the paper.

The CDR3 starts with the cysteine, ends with the phenylalanine, and has 16 residues. Of the read, only the CDR3 DNA is kept; its 48 bases are in frame from base 1. The CDR1 and CDR2 encoded by the germline V gene (reference sequence) are MNHEY and SMNVEV. Cut back by 5 bases and 4 bases, the V and J ends lie 19 bases apart. Patients with a history of autoimmune disease or receiving systemic immunosuppression were excluded from the trial. Peripheral blood for TCR sequencing was collected from all dose cohorts at baseline, on cycle 4 day 1, and on cycle 7 day 1. Samples were obtained from an open-label, multicenter, first-in-human phase I dose-escalation trial of ivuxolimab. Adults with locally advanced or metastatic melanoma, renal cell carcinoma, hepatocellular carcinoma or head and neck squamous cell carcinoma were enrolled in the trial. Before TCR sequencing, CD4+ and CD8+ T cells were separately sorted from peripheral blood.

Genomic DNA was extracted from sorted cells for sequencing of the TCRbeta CDR3 region. The immunoSEQ Assay was used to sequence the TCRbeta CDR3 regions. Drawn from immuneACCESS, this table holds only the in-frame rearrangements with V and J called that TCRdb kept. Clones are partly lost; checked studies trace under half to an unresolved V gene and leave the rest unexplained. The sample table shows 60,000 to 75,000 clones, and roughly 86% are seen once. The top ten hold around 3.7% of the sample. Points on this clone: There is no known antigen for this receptor. Within one base of it there is no much larger clone, and no base qualities were kept.

Paper-wide results and their limitations: Clonal expansion of both CD4+ and CD8+ blood T cells was observed from baseline to week 6 at doses 0.1 to 3.0 mg/kg. In partial responders in the 0.1-3.0 mg/kg groups, normalized peripheral clonal expansion was found to be among the lowest, especially among CD8+ T cells. After ivuxolimab, CD8+ T cells had more expanded clones than CD4+ T cells on average. Which antigens the clonally expanded peripheral T cells were specific for was not determined. Low levels of normalized T-cell clonal expansion were also seen in some nonresponding patients.

The sample consisted of CD4+ or CD8+ T cells sorted from blood, taken in a trial of the OX40 agonist ivuxolimab. The chain was built from TRBV27 and TRBJ2-3, and the D gene may be TRBD2, 6 bases matching. This TCR was sampled from an adult with an advanced solid tumor such as melanoma, head and neck, liver or kidney cancer. In nucleotide form, the sequence is TGTGCCAGCAGTCGGCGACTAGGAAGGTTTGCAGATACGCAGTATTTT. This translates into CASSRRLGRFADTQYF.